The rows below give T cell receptor beta chains drawn from one sample of a study of OX40 agonist ivuxolimab in advanced cancers. Using immunoSEQ multiplex PCR, the repertoire was profiled, and TCRdb retains in-frame clones only, with some absent. The data show about 110,000 clones, with less than 95% seen just once and roughly 0.66% held by the top ten. The material was CD4+ or CD8+ T cells sorted from blood, obtained in a trial of the OX40 agonist ivuxolimab. The receptor set was obtained from an adult with an advanced solid tumor such as melanoma, head and neck, liver or kidney cancer. Each CDR3 is given with its conserved first and last residue. D genes are given only for firm matches. A clone size is listed for some rows: how often the clone was seen (once, few, many), or a class if it is expanded.

V	D	J	size	CDR3	DNA
TRBV4-2	.	TRBJ2-3	.	CASSQEPGARRMDTQYF	TGTGCCAGCAGCCAAGAACCCGGGGCTAGAAGAATGGATACGCAGTATTTT
TRBV6-1	.	TRBJ2-5	.	CASSASQETQYF	TGTGCCAGCAGTGCTAGCCAGGAGACCCAGTACTTC
TRBV7-6	TRBD1	TRBJ2-5	.	CASSQGADETQYF	TGTGCCAGCAGCCAGGGGGCAGACGAGACCCAGTACTTC
TRBV19	TRBD1	TRBJ2-3	.	CASTSDRGVDTQYF	TGTGCCAGTACCTCGGACAGGGGGGTAGATACGCAGTATTTT
TRBV6-4	.	TRBJ2-1	once	CASSEAGRGNEQFF	TGTGCCAGCAGTGAGGCGGGGAGAGGTAATGAGCAGTTCTTC
TRBV7-6	TRBD1	TRBJ1-5	.	CASSLAPGGQPQHF	TGTGCCAGCAGCTTAGCACCAGGGGGTCAGCCCCAGCATTTT
TRBV11-3	.	TRBJ2-4	.	CASSLAPGASKNIQYF	TGTGCCAGCAGCTTAGCCCCAGGGGCTTCCAAAAACATTCAGTACTTC
TRBV19	.	TRBJ1-1	.	CASSHAGGVAEAFF	TGTGCCAGTAGCCATGCCGGGGGGGTCGCTGAAGCTTTCTTT
TRBV27	TRBD1	TRBJ1-3	.	CASSGGAGGRNTIYF	TGTGCCAGCAGCGGAGGAGCAGGGGGCCGAAACACCATATATTTT
TRBV19	.	TRBJ2-2	.	CASSILRTATGELFF	TGTGCCAGTAGTATCCTGCGGACCGCCACCGGGGAGCTGTTTTTT
TRBV2	.	TRBJ2-2	once	CAGGLARSGELFF	TGTGCGGGGGGCCTCGCGAGGTCCGGGGAGCTGTTTTTT
TRBV6-5	.	TRBJ1-1	.	CASSVRRIYPEAFF	TGTGCCAGCAGTGTACGAAGGATCTACCCTGAAGCTTTCTTT
TRBV4-1	.	TRBJ1-4	once	CASSQPQQREKLFF	TGCGCCAGCAGCCAACCGCAGCAGCGAGAAAAACTGTTTTTT
TRBV6-6	.	TRBJ1-1	.	CASTDSAAMNTEAFF	TGTGCCAGCACCGACTCGGCGGCAATGAACACTGAAGCTTTCTTT
TRBV6-5	TRBD1	TRBJ1-5	.	CASSYSMSQGTQPQHF	TGTGCCAGCAGTTACTCGATGTCACAGGGGACTCAGCCCCAGCATTTT
TRBV19	.	TRBJ2-7	once	CASSISRGRNEQYF	TGTGCCAGTAGTATATCAAGGGGTAGAAACGAGCAGTACTTC
TRBV30	.	TRBJ1-2	.	CAWRSEGLGGYTF	TGTGCCTGGAGGTCGGAGGGCCTTGGGGGCTACACCTTC
TRBV6-1	TRBD2	TRBJ2-1	.	CASSDPVGTSGNLEQFF	TGTGCCAGCAGTGACCCTGTCGGGACTAGCGGGAACCTTGAGCAGTTCTTC
TRBV18	.	TRBJ2-3	.	CASSTASTDTQYF	TGTGCCAGCTCAACGGCTAGCACAGATACGCAGTATTTT
TRBV6-5	TRBD1	TRBJ1-4	.	CASSNRGHSEKLFF	TGTGCCAGCAGCAACAGGGGGCACTCTGAAAAACTGTTTTTT
TRBV27	.	TRBJ2-4	.	CASSLLSGDLNIQYF	TGTGCCAGCAGTCTCTTGTCAGGGGATCTAAACATTCAGTACTTC
TRBV6-6	.	TRBJ1-2	.	CASSFKQGRARTF	TGTGCCAGCAGTTTCAAACAGGGTCGGGCTCGTACCTTC
TRBV9	.	TRBJ2-2	.	CASSVGGRSTGELFF	TGTGCCAGCAGCGTAGGTGGGAGGAGCACCGGGGAGCTGTTTTTT
TRBV5-1	TRBD1	TRBJ2-5	.	CASSLEGRGLETQYF	TGCGCCAGCAGCTTGGAAGGCAGGGGGCTGGAGACCCAGTACTTC
TRBV7-3	.	TRBJ2-5	.	CASSSQGGQETQYF	TGTGCCAGCAGCTCTCAGGGTGGCCAAGAGACCCAGTACTTC
TRBV30	TRBD2	TRBJ2-5	.	CAWTSGSQETQYF	TGTGCCTGGACTAGCGGTTCACAAGAGACCCAGTACTTC
TRBV5-6	.	TRBJ1-5	once	CASSNRRNQPQHF	TGTGCCAGCAGCAACAGGAGGAATCAGCCCCAGCATTTT
TRBV7-3	.	TRBJ1-1	.	CASSPHGGTEAFF	TGTGCCAGCAGCCCCCATGGGGGCACTGAAGCTTTCTTT
TRBV11-2	.	TRBJ2-1	.	CASRRSNEQFF	TGTGCCAGCAGGCGCAGCAATGAGCAGTTCTTC
TRBV9	.	TRBJ2-1	.	CASTISPENYNEQFF	TGTGCCAGCACCATTAGCCCCGAAAACTACAATGAGCAGTTCTTC
TRBV9	.	TRBJ2-5	once	CASSSLRDLFQETQYF	TGTGCCAGCAGCTCGCTACGGGACTTATTCCAAGAGACCCAGTACTTC
TRBV30	.	TRBJ2-7	.	CAWTRDSSYEQYF	TGTGCCTGGACAAGGGACTCTTCCTACGAGCAGTACTTC
TRBV4-1	.	TRBJ2-1	once	CASSQVGLRSNEQFF	TGCGCCAGCAGCCAAGTAGGGCTCCGCTCCAATGAGCAGTTCTTC
TRBV29-1	.	TRBJ2-6	once	CSVGTATSGANVLTF	TGCAGCGTTGGAACAGCGACCTCTGGGGCCAACGTCCTGACTTTC
TRBV2	TRBD1	TRBJ1-1	.	CASSRTGKGLGTEAFF	TGTGCCAGCAGTCGGACAGGGAAGGGTTTGGGCACTGAAGCTTTCTTT
TRBV9	.	TRBJ2-5	once	CASSVGAEETQYF	TGTGCCAGCAGCGTAGGTGCAGAAGAGACCCAGTACTTC